The clone carrying this T cell receptor beta chain was counted many times. These data belong to a study of T cell repertoires in cytomegalovirus infection. Study background: CMV infection together with matching HLA type was indicated by public TCR beta signatures.

TCRdb re-called the reads through MiXCR, storing one row per CDR3 protein. The profile shows about 310,000 distinct CDR3 sequences, about 9.1% of them singletons. V trimming: 6 bases; J trimming: 8 bases; junction bases outside the gene matches: 7. The CDR3 is 15 residues long. Germline V lookup: CDR1 LNHDA, CDR2 SQIVND (reference sequence). This TCR derives from a human donor in good health (CMV status not recorded). Some clones in this sample may be carry-over from other donors' samples. The sequencing sample was made of PBMCs. The rearrangement joins TRBV19 to TRBJ2-1; 13 bases align to TRBD2. CDR3 bases: TGTGCCAGTAGCCCCGGGACTAGCGGGGTCTATGAGCAGTTCTTC. This codes for CASSPGTSGVYEQFF.